This is a list of T cell receptor beta chains from one sample in a study of blood T cell repertoires in COVID-19. Assay: immunoSEQ multiplex PCR; the TCRdb copy retains only in-frame clones and omits some. The table has roughly 30,000 clones, 65% to 90% seen once; the top ten hold about 25%. The sample taken for sequencing was peripheral blood. These receptors originate from a human donor in a cohort sampled during active COVID-19. Each CDR3 is given with its conserved first and last residue. Size tells how often a clone was seen (once, few, many) or the class of an expanded clone, and some rows leave it out.

v_call,j_call,clone_size,cdr3_aa
TRBV7-8,TRBJ2-1,NA,CASSLLAGLAASNEQFF
TRBV7-3,TRBJ2-3,NA,CASSLLAGGADTQYF
TRBV7-3,TRBJ1-1,NA,CASSPHGAGGTEAFF
TRBV7-9,TRBJ1-1,NA,CAVRGGPNTEAFF
TRBV7-2,TRBJ2-2,NA,CASSLVPSGDTGELFF
TRBV7-2,TRBJ1-5,NA,CASSPGQGAMPQHF
TRBV13,TRBJ1-1,NA,CASSLVGQGNTEAFF
TRBV15,TRBJ2-5,NA,CATSVAGERETQYF
TRBV4-3,TRBJ2-1,NA,CASSPERIAYNEQFF
TRBV7-3,TRBJ1-1,NA,CASRPGAGNTEAFF
TRBV5-1,TRBJ2-3,NA,CASSKGQITDTQYF
TRBV30,TRBJ1-4,NA,CAWSRENEKLFF
TRBV19,TRBJ1-6,NA,CASSIMDRDSPLHF
TRBV5-4,TRBJ1-2,few,CASSLVYGNYGYTF
TRBV20-1,TRBJ1-5,few,CSASPDRVQHF
TRBV4-2,TRBJ1-1,NA,CASSHFPGLLNTEAFF
TRBV7-3,TRBJ2-1,NA,CASRPSGGAIDEQFF
TRBV18,TRBJ2-7,NA,CASSQRYEQYF
TRBV7-3,TRBJ2-1,NA,CASSEGATAEQFF
TRBV5-1,TRBJ2-7,NA,CASSSGSGYEQYF
TRBV24-1,TRBJ2-7,NA,CATSDSLQGYEQYF
TRBV6-5,TRBJ1-5,NA,CASTNGDKQHF
TRBV12-3/TRBV12-4,TRBJ1-5,NA,CASSTGGSQPQHF